This T cell receptor beta chain is from a study of blood T cell repertoires in COVID-19. Germline V CDR1 and CDR2: SGHRS, YFSETQ. J gave up 3 bases and V 5 bases, and 12 bases lay outside the gene matches. This CDR3 spans 17 amino acids. TCRdb's copy holds only in-frame clones and misses some; the assay was immunoSEQ multiplex PCR. The table lists 55,000 to 75,000 clones, about 81% of them singletons. Sequenced material: peripheral blood. The chain links TRBV5-1 to TRBJ2-3, with TRBD1 identical over 10 bases. The source is an elderly man with acute or convalescent COVID-19. The DNA for the CDR3 is TGCGCCAGCAGTTACGCCCCTGGGACAGGGGAAACAGATACGCAGTATTTT. This gives the protein CASSYAPGTGETDTQYF.